This T cell receptor beta chain derives from a study of blood T cell repertoires in COVID-19. From germline, CDR1 is MNHNY and CDR2 SVGAGI (reference sequence). V lost 8 bases to trimming and J lost 3 bases, with 7 bases between them. The CDR3 has 12 amino acids. Libraries were prepared by immunoSEQ multiplex PCR; TCRdb keeps only in-frame clonotypes and omits some of them. The sample has about 180,000 clones, around 89% seen once. This clonotype was sampled from a woman aged 25 to 39 with acute or convalescent COVID-19. Sequences were obtained from peripheral blood. V is TRBV6-6 and J is TRBJ1-4; D unresolved. In nucleotides, the CDR3 is TGTGCCAGCGAGGAGGCTAATGAAAAACTGTTTTTT. The encoded protein is CASEEANEKLFF.